This TCR beta chain emerged from a study of T cell responses to AZD1222 COVID-19 vaccine. The CDR3 is made up of 19 amino acids. V was clipped by 3 bases and J by 0 bases, with 21 bases between them. Libraries were prepared by immunoSEQ multiplex PCR; TCRdb keeps only in-frame clonotypes and omits some of them. The sample includes about 100,000 clones, around 90% of them seen just once. The sample here was peripheral blood, taken on day 0 of AZD1222 vaccination. The chain has TRBV23-1 and TRBJ2-1, with D maybe TRBD2 (6 bases). TRBV23-1 is sorted into the ORF group, with uncertain function. The clonotype was recovered from an adult in good health. As DNA, the CDR3 is TGCGCCAGCAGTCAGGAGGGTAAGTCCGGGAGTACCTCCTACAATGAGCAGTTCTTC. This translates into CASSQEGKSGSTSYNEQFF.